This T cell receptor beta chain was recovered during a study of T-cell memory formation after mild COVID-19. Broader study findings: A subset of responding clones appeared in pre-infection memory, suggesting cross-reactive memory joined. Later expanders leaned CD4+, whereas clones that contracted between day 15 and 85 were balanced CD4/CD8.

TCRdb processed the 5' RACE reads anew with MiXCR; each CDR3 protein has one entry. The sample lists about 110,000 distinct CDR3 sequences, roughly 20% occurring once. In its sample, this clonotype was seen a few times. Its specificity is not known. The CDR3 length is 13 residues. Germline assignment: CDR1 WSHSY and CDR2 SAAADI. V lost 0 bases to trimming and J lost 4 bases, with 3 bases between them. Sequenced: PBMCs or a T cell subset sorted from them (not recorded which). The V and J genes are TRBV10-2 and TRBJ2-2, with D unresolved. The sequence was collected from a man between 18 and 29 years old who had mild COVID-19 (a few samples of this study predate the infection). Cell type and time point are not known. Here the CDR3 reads CASSESPTGELFF. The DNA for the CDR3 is TGCGCCAGCAGTGAGTCTCCCACCGGGGAGCTGTTTTTT.